The next 13 T cell receptor beta chains were all read from a single sample in a study of blood T cell repertoires in COVID-19. Data came from immunoSEQ multiplex PCR; TCRdb stores just in-frame clones and leaves some out. The sample consists of 200,000 to 250,000 clones, about 84% of them appearing once. Sequenced sample: PBMCs or T cells enriched from blood (not recorded which). The receptor source for this set is a man aged 25-45 years with acute COVID-19.

The DNA for the CDR3 is TGTGCCAGCAGCGACACAAGAGGAAACACCATATATTTT. Residues: CASSDTRGNTIYF. The gene calls are TRBV14 and TRBJ1-3; no firm D call. This CDR3 region has 13 residues. Per germline, CDR1 SGHDN and CDR2 FVKESK. Trimming took off 5 bases at V and 4 bases at J, with 9 bases between the two ends.

The V gene is TRBV3-1 (or the pseudogene TRBV3-2), the J gene TRBJ2-3; D is uncertain. Germline V gene data show CDR1 as LGHDT and CDR2 as YNNKEL (reference sequence). The CDR3 has 12 amino acids. Trimming left V 5 bases short and J 10 bases short, with 13 bases between. Written as DNA, the CDR3 is TGTGCCAGCAGCGACCACACTATCGCGCAGTATTTT. Translation gives CASSDHTIAQYF.

The chain is built from TRBV23-1 and TRBJ2-7, with TRBD1 matching 7 bases. TRBV23-1 is reported as an ORF; its role is uncertain. With V trimmed by 0 bases and J by 2 bases, 1 base remained unmatched. CDR3 length: 14 amino acids. The CDR3, as DNA: TGCGCCAGCAGTCAATCAGGACAGGCCTACGAGCAGTACTTC. It encodes CASSQSGQAYEQYF.

V and J are TRBV2 and TRBJ1-1, with D unclear. Germline V gene lookup returns CDR1 SNHLY and CDR2 FYNNEI. This CDR3 spans 13 amino acids. V shed 7 bases and J shed 0 bases, with 9 bases lying between them. DNA for the CDR3: TGTGCCAGCACCGGCGGGGTGAACACTGAAGCTTTCTTT. The encoded protein is CASTGGVNTEAFF.

This chain joins TRBV9 and TRBJ1-4; TRBD1 agrees at 7 bases. The germline CDR1 and CDR2 sequences are SGDLS and YYNGEE. Trimming at V came to 0 bases and at J to 5 bases, leaving 4 bases not matched to a gene. CDR3 size: 15 residues. This CDR3 reads CASSVAGQTNEKLFF. Written as DNA, the CDR3 is TGTGCCAGCAGCGTAGCGGGACAGACGAATGAAAAACTGTTTTTT.

This clone was detected only once. The chain links TRBV5-1 to TRBJ2-3; D possibly corresponds to TRBD2 (5 bases). With 7 bases removed from V and 5 bases from J, the gap between germline ends came to 17 bases. Germline values: CDR1 SGHRS, CDR2 YFSETQ. This CDR3 comprises 14 residues. The CDR3 spells CASCPGEQEDTQYF. CDR3 sequence (DNA): TGCGCCAGCTGCCCCGGGGAGCAGGAAGATACGCAGTATTTT.

The chain uses TRBV6-2 or TRBV6-3 and TRBJ1-1; D possibly corresponds to TRBD1 (5 bases). Looked up from germline, CDR1 is MNHEY and CDR2 is SVGEGT. This CDR3 has 19 residues. The V and J ends lost 4 bases and 0 bases respectively, with 24 bases between them. DNA of the CDR3: TGTGCCAGCAGTTCCTCCCCCCGGGTTTATAGGGGAATGAACACTGAAGCTTTCTTT. Protein: CASSSSPRVYRGMNTEAFF.

This chain uses TRBV6-5 with TRBJ2-7; 11 nucleotides align to TRBD2. V was clipped by 5 bases and J by 3 bases; unmatched bases: 3. Germline CDR1 is MNHEY and CDR2 is SVGAGI. This CDR3 spans 14 amino acids. The CDR3, as DNA: TGTGCCAGCAGTCTTAGCGGGGGGGTCTACGAGCAGTACTTC. Encoded protein: CASSLSGGVYEQYF.

V gene TRBV3-1 (or the pseudogene TRBV3-2) combines with J gene TRBJ2-5; D is undetermined. V dropped 6 bases and J dropped 4 bases, with 6 bases sitting between them. The germline gives CDR1 LGHDT, CDR2 YNNKEL (reference sequence). The CDR3 is 11 residues long. This CDR3 reads CASRSRETQYF. CDR3 in DNA: TGTGCCAGCAGGAGTCGAGAGACCCAGTACTTC.

The chain links TRBV6-2 or TRBV6-3 to TRBJ2-2, with 8 bases identical to TRBD2. J gave up 0 bases and V 6 bases, and 15 bases lay outside the gene matches. CDR1 is MNHEY, CDR2 SVGEGT, per germline. The CDR3 totals 19 residues. This CDR3 is CASSPGKLAVNANTGELFF. The CDR3 region has the DNA TGTGCCAGCAGCCCTGGGAAACTAGCGGTTAACGCGAACACCGGGGAGCTGTTTTTT.

The chain couples TRBV30 to TRBJ1-5; 7 bases line up with TRBD1. The germline V gene has CDR1 GTSNPN and CDR2 SVGIG (reference sequence). With 2 bases clipped from V and 2 bases from J, the junction kept 15 bases outside the gene matches. The CDR3 length is 18 residues. The chain's CDR3 is CAWSTTGQWNRGNQPQHF. CDR3 in DNA: TGTGCCTGGAGTACCACGGGACAGTGGAATAGGGGCAATCAGCCCCAGCATTTT.

V is TRBV15 and J is TRBJ1-1; 7 bases map to TRBD1. CDR3 length: 15 amino acids. The junction had 9 bases not matched to a gene; V was cut back by 3 bases and J by 5 bases. Germline CDR1 LNHNV, CDR2 YYDKDF (reference sequence). The CDR3 DNA sequence: TGTGCCACCAGCAGCTACCGACAGGGTAGGACTGAAGCTTTCTTT. Encoded protein: CATSSYRQGRTEAFF.

The CDR3 here is CASSDRDSGYTF. Here the CDR3 DNA reads TGTGCCAGCAGTGACAGGGACTCCGGCTACACCTTC. J is TRBJ1-2 and V is TRBV6-1; possibly TRBD1 for D (5 bases). CDR1 is MNHNS and CDR2 is SASEGT in the germline V gene. Trimming removed 3 bases at V and 8 bases at J, with 10 bases between. CDR3 length: 12 residues.